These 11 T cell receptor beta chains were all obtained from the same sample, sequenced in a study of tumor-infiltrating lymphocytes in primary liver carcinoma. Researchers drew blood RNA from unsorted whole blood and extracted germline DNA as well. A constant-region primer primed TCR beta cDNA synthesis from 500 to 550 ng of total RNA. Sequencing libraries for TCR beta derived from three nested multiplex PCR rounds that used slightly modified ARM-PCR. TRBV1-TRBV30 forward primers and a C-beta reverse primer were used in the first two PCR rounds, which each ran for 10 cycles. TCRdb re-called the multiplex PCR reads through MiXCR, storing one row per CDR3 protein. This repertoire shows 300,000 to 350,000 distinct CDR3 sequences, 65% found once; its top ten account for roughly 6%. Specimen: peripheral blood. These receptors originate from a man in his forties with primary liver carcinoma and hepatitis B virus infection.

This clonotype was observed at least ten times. The CDR3 DNA reads TGTGCCAGCAGAAGTAACCAGGGGGTATCCTACGAGCAGTACTTC. Translating gives CASRSNQGVSYEQYF. The genes are TRBV12-3 or TRBV12-4 and TRBJ2-7, with 7 bases aligning to TRBD1. The CDR3 consists of 15 residues. The V gene end was trimmed by 6 bases and the J gene end by 1 base; junction bases not matched to a gene: 9.

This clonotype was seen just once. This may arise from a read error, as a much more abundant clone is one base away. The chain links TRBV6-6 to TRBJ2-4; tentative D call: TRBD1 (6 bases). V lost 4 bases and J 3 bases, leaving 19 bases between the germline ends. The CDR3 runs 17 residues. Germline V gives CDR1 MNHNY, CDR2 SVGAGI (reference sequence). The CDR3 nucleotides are TGTGCCAGCAGTTGCTTGAAACCGGGACAAGACAAAAACATTCAGTACTTC. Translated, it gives CASSCLKPGQDKNIQYF.

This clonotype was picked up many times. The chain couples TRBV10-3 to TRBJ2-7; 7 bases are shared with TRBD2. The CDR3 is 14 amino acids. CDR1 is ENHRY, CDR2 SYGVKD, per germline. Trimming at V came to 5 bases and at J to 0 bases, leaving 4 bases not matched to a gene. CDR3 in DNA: TGTGCCATCAGTTGGGGGGGTCCCTCCTACGAGCAGTACTTC. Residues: CAISWGGPSYEQYF.

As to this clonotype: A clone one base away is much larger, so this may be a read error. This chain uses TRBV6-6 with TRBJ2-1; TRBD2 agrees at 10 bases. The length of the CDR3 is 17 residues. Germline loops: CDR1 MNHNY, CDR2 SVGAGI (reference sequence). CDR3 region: CASSPLPSGSPYNVQFF. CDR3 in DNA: TGTGCCAGCAGTCCCCTCCCTAGCGGGAGCCCCTACAATGTGCAGTTCTTC.

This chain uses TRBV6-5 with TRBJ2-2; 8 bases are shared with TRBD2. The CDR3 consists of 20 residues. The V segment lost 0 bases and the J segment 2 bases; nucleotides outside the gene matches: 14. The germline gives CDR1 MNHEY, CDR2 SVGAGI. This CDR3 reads CASSYSGGVSGGRNTGELFF. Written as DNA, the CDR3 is TGTGCCAGCAGTTACTCGGGGGGGGTGTCGGGAGGGCGCAACACCGGGGAGCTGTTTTTT.

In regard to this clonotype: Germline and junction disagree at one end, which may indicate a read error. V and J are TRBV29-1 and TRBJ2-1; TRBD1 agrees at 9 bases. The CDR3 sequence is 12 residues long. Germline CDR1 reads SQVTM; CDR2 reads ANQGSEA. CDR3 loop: CSVRQGGYEHFF. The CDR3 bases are TGCAGCGTGCGACAGGGGGGGTATGAGCATTTCTTC.

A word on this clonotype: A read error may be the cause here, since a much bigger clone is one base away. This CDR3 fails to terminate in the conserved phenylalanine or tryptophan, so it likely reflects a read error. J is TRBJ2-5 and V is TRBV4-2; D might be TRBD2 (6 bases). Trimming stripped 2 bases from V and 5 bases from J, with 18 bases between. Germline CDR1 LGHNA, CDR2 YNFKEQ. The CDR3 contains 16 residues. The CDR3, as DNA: TGTGCCAGCAGCCAAAGAGTCGGGAGTGCGGGCGAGACCCAGTACTCC. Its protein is CASSQRVGSAGETQYS.

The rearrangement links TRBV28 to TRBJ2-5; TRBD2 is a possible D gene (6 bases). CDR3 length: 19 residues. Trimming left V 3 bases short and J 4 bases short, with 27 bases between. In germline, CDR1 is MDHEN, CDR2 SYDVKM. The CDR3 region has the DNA TGTGCCAGCAGTTTTGGGATGAGGTGGGGACTCCATAAGGGAGAGACCCAGTACTTC. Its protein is CASSFGMRWGLHKGETQYF. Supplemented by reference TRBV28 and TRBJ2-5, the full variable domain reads DVKVTQSSRYLVKRTGEKVFLECVQDMDHENMFWYRQDPGLGLRLIYFSYDVKMKEKGDIPEGYSVSREKKERFSLILESASTNQTSMYLCASSFGMRWGLHKGETQYFGPGTRLLVL.

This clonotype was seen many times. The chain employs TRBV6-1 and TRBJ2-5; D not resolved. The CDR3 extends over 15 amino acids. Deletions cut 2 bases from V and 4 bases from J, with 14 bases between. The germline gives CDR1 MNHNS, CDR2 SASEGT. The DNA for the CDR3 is TGTGCCAGCAGTGAATGGTCCCTTCTTGGAGAGACCCAGTACTTC. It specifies CASSEWSLLGETQYF.

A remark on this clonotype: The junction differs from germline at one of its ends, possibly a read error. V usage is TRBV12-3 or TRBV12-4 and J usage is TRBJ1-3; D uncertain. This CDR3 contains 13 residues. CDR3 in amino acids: CASNQSSGNTIHF. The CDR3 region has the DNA TGTGCCAGCAATCAGAGCTCTGGAAACACCATACATTTT.

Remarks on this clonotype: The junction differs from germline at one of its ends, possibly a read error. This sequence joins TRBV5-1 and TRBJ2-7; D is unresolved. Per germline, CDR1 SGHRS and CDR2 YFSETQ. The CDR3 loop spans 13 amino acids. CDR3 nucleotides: TGCGCCTGCAGCTTGGTCTGGGGCTACGAGCAGTACTTC. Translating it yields CACSLVWGYEQYF.